A single sample gave rise to the 29 T cell receptor beta chains below, sequenced in a study of control samples from healthy donors and cancer patients. TCRdb's copy holds only in-frame clones and misses some; the assay was immunoSEQ multiplex PCR. The data contain about 160,000 clones, roughly 95% of them singletons. The sequenced material came from blood. The receptors were gathered from a woman under 40 in good health.

V is TRBV6-5 and J is TRBJ2-2; 9 nucleotides agree with TRBD1. Germline CDR1 is MNHEY and CDR2 is SVGAGI. J was trimmed by 6 bases and V by 8 bases; bases with no gene match: 10. The CDR3 runs 15 residues. CDR3 nucleotide sequence: TGTGCCAGCGGACCGGGACAGGGTTACTCCGGGGAGCTGTTTTTT. Its protein is CASGPGQGYSGELFF.

Comment on this clone: An end of the junction does not agree with germline; a read error may underlie this. The chain links TRBV5-4 to TRBJ2-3; 8 bases are shared with TRBD2. This CDR3 contains 17 residues. Germline CDR1 SGHNT, CDR2 YYREEE (reference sequence). This CDR3 reads CALSGEKRGNVTNTQYF. DNA for the CDR3: TGTGCCCTTTCGGGGGAGAAGCGGGGGAATGTCACAAATACGCAGTATTTT.

J is TRBJ2-7 and V is TRBV7-9; D ambiguous. V was clipped by 5 bases and J by 1 base, with 15 bases between them. Germline CDR1 SEHNR, CDR2 FQNEAQ (reference sequence). CDR3 length: 15 amino acids. This CDR3 reads CASSPERWNSYEQYF. CDR3 DNA: TGTGCCAGCAGCCCTGAGAGGTGGAATTCCTACGAGCAGTACTTC.

This chain links TRBV5-5 with TRBJ2-7; weak D call: TRBD2 (5 bases). From germline, CDR1 is SGHKS and CDR2 YYEKEE (reference sequence). The CDR3 has 16 residues. V was pared by 0 bases and J by 4 bases, with 17 bases between. CDR3 coding DNA: TGTGCCAGCAGCTTGGAGCGAATGGGAGAGCCTTACGAGCAGTACTTC. Its translation is CASSLERMGEPYEQYF.

The chain has TRBV7-3 and TRBJ1-2; 7 bases align to TRBD1. The CDR3 runs 14 residues. The V segment lost 2 bases and the J segment 4 bases; nucleotides outside the gene matches: 4. Looked up from germline, CDR1 is SGHTA and CDR2 is FQGTGA. The CDR3 DNA reads TGTGCCAGCAGCTTAGACAGGGCTTCCTATGGCTACACCTTC. Translation gives CASSLDRASYGYTF.

V is TRBV5-1 and J is TRBJ1-2, with a weak D call TRBD1 (5 bases). Germline V gene data show CDR1 as SGHRS and CDR2 as YFSETQ. Trimming removed 4 bases from V and 3 bases from J, with 13 bases in between. CDR3 size: 14 residues. As DNA, the CDR3 is TGCGCCAGCAGCCCAGGACCGGGGCACTATGGCTACACCTTC. It is translated as CASSPGPGHYGYTF.

This clone was observed once. The chain uses TRBV19 and TRBJ1-2; TRBD1 might be the D (5 bases). Trimming took off 5 bases at V and 7 bases at J, with 17 bases between the two ends. This CDR3 region has 14 residues. Germline CDR1 LNHDA, CDR2 SQIVND (reference sequence). Here the CDR3 DNA reads TGTGCCAGTAGTGGCCCCAGGACAAGTGTTGGCTACACCTTC. Translated, it gives CASSGPRTSVGYTF.

The chain carries TRBV6-2 or TRBV6-3 and TRBJ1-5; D unresolved. CDR3 length: 16 residues. The germline V gene has CDR1 MNHEY and CDR2 SVGEGT. V gave up 6 bases and J gave up 6 bases, with 21 bases separating them. This CDR3 reads CASSPLGEGGGQPQHF. CDR3 bases: TGTGCCAGCAGCCCTCTGGGTGAGGGCGGAGGTCAGCCCCAGCATTTT.

The chain uses TRBV3-1 (or the pseudogene TRBV3-2) and TRBJ1-2, with D tentatively TRBD1 (5 bases). V lost 1 base to trimming and J lost 6 bases, with 12 bases between them. CDR3 size: 14 residues. Germline loops: CDR1 LGHDT, CDR2 YNNKEL (reference sequence). The CDR3, as DNA: TGTGCCAGCAGCCAAGCGGGGGATCGGGATGGCTACACCTTC. Its translation is CASSQAGDRDGYTF.

CDR3 sequence reads: CAWTLLDRDGGEAFF. The CDR3 nucleotides read TGTGCCTGGACCCTCTTGGACAGGGACGGGGGTGAAGCTTTCTTT. J is TRBJ1-1 and V is TRBV30, with 8 bases matching TRBD1. The CDR3 is 15 residues long. Per the germline V gene, CDR1 is GTSNPN and CDR2 is SVGIG (reference sequence). With V trimmed by 4 bases and J by 7 bases, 14 bases remained unmatched.

The rearrangement links TRBV27 to TRBJ1-2; D not certain. The CDR3 length is 16 residues. The V gene's germline CDR1 is MNHEY and CDR2 SMNVEV (reference sequence). Trimming shortened V by 3 bases and J by 4 bases, and 18 bases separated the two germline ends. The CDR3 coding sequence is TGTGCCAGCAGTTTGTTCCCGGCGGGGAGCGGCTATGGCTACACCTTC. Its translation is CASSLFPAGSGYGYTF.

The chain has TRBV7-3 and TRBJ2-2; 8 nucleotides agree with TRBD1. This CDR3 comprises 15 residues. Germline V lookup: CDR1 SGHTA, CDR2 FQGTGA. With V trimmed by 2 bases and J by 7 bases, 6 bases remained unmatched. The CDR3 protein is CASSLQGQGVGELFF. The CDR3 coding sequence is TGTGCCAGCAGCTTACAAGGACAGGGAGTCGGGGAGCTGTTTTTT.

The V and J genes are TRBV20-1 and TRBJ1-2; D gene unclear. This CDR3 region has 11 residues. Germline CDR1 DFQATT, CDR2 SNEGSKA (reference sequence). Trimming left V 4 bases short and J 8 bases short, with 11 bases between. The CDR3 reads CSATPTWGYTF. CDR3 bases: TGCAGTGCTACCCCGACGTGGGGCTACACCTTC.

This chain connects TRBV9 to TRBJ2-1; 12 positions match TRBD2. The CDR3 contains 17 residues. Germline assignment: CDR1 SGDLS and CDR2 YYNGEE. V was clipped by 0 bases and J by 7 bases; unmatched bases: 8. The chain's CDR3 is CASSVGSTSGSLNEQFF. DNA of the CDR3: TGTGCCAGCAGCGTAGGGTCGACTAGCGGGAGTCTAAATGAGCAGTTCTTC.

Only one count was recorded for this clone. This rearrangement joins TRBV12-5 to TRBJ2-3; perhaps TRBD2 as D (6 bases). With 5 bases removed from V and 0 bases from J, the gap between germline ends came to 24 bases. Per the germline V gene, CDR1 is LGHNT and CDR2 is FRNRAP. The CDR3 spans 19 residues. In nucleotides, the CDR3 is TGTGCTAGTGGTATGACCCCCAGCGGGCAGGGCAGTAGCACAGATACGCAGTATTTT. This sequence encodes CASGMTPSGQGSSTDTQYF.

The V and J genes are TRBV9 and TRBJ2-1; TRBD2 matches 13 bases. The CDR3 length is 17 residues. After removal of 1 base from V and 9 bases from J, the junction contained 10 bases not matched to a gene. Germline assignment: CDR1 SGDLS and CDR2 YYNGEE. In DNA, the CDR3 is TGTGCCAGCAGCGTAAACCCAGGACTAGCGGGAGCAACTGAGCAGTTCTTC. Translating it yields CASSVNPGLAGATEQFF.

V is TRBV4-1 and J is TRBJ2-7; 8 nucleotides align to TRBD1. This CDR3 comprises 11 residues. From germline, CDR1 is MGHRA and CDR2 YSYEKL. Here the CDR3 reads CASQGAEEQYF. For the CDR3, the DNA is TGCGCTAGTCAGGGGGCTGAAGAGCAGTACTTC.

The chain recombines TRBV10-3 with TRBJ1-1, with TRBD1 as a possible D gene (5 bases). CDR3 length: 15 residues. The V end was cut by 0 bases, the J end by 0 bases, with 8 bases between. Germline V lookup: CDR1 ENHRY, CDR2 SYGVKD. The DNA of the CDR3 is TGTGCCATCAGTGAGTCTAGGGACGTGAACACTGAAGCTTTCTTT. Translated: CAISESRDVNTEAFF.

The chain is built from TRBV7-2 and TRBJ2-2; D not resolved. The CDR3 is 15 amino acids. Per the germline V gene, CDR1 is SGHTA and CDR2 is FQGNSA. Trimming took off 5 bases at V and 4 bases at J, with 14 bases between the two ends. The CDR3 bases are TGTGCCAGCAGCCCAGACCTTCGTAGCACCGGGGAGCTGTTTTTT. It is translated as CASSPDLRSTGELFF.

The rearrangement joins TRBV12-5 to TRBJ2-3; 7 bases fit TRBD2. The J segment lost 6 bases and the V segment lost 3 bases, leaving 9 bases of the junction unmatched. This CDR3 has 15 residues. Germline assignment: CDR1 LGHNT and CDR2 FRNRAP. DNA of the CDR3: TGTGCTAGTGGTTTAGACGGCGGGAGTGCTGATACGCAGTATTTT. Translated: CASGLDGGSADTQYF.

The rearrangement links TRBV4-2 to TRBJ2-1; D ambiguous. Between the trimmed V and J ends, which lost 2 bases and 8 bases, there was a span of 13 bases. Germline CDR1 LGHNA, CDR2 YNFKEQ. This CDR3 comprises 14 residues. The CDR3 region is CASSQRASDDEQFF. The DNA for the CDR3 is TGTGCCAGCAGCCAAAGGGCTAGTGACGATGAGCAGTTCTTC.

This clone has a single count. J is TRBJ1-5 and V is TRBV28, with D perhaps TRBD1 (5 bases). Trimming pared 5 bases from V and 6 bases from J, leaving 8 bases between. This CDR3 is built from 12 residues. Germline assignment: CDR1 MDHEN and CDR2 SYDVKM. CDR3 nucleotide sequence: TGTGCCAGCAGTCCAGGGTTTCAGCCCCAGCATTTT. Protein: CASSPGFQPQHF.

This rearrangement joins TRBV3-1 (or the pseudogene TRBV3-2) to TRBJ2-7, with D hard to call. Trimming shortened V by 5 bases and J by 5 bases, and 7 bases separated the two germline ends. The V gene's germline CDR1 is LGHDT and CDR2 YNNKEL (reference sequence). CDR3 length: 11 residues. Here the CDR3 reads CASSSTHEQYF. The DNA of the CDR3 is TGTGCCAGCAGCTCCACCCACGAGCAGTACTTC.

J is TRBJ2-7 and V is TRBV10-1, with D hard to call. The CDR3 extends over 13 amino acids. V was shortened by 3 bases and J by 2 bases, with 8 bases between the two germline ends. Germline values: CDR1 WNHNN, CDR2 SYGVQD (reference sequence). CDR3 in amino acids: CASSEGSTYEQYF. The CDR3 DNA reads TGCGCCAGCAGTGAAGGCAGCACCTACGAGCAGTACTTC.

The V and J genes are TRBV12-3 or TRBV12-4 and TRBJ1-1, with D maybe TRBD1 (5 bases). CDR3 size: 13 residues. The ends were cut back, 6 bases at V and 5 bases at J, with 13 bases in the middle. CDR3 region: CASSHGGGTEAFF. CDR3 bases: TGTGCCAGCAGCCACGGGGGGGGGACTGAAGCTTTCTTT.

The gene calls are TRBV24-1 and TRBJ2-6; no firm D call. Germline values: CDR1 KGHDR, CDR2 SFDVKD. This CDR3 comprises 14 residues. V was pared by 9 bases and J by 0 bases, with 8 bases between. The CDR3 loop is CATQANSGANVLTF. For the CDR3, the DNA is TGTGCCACCCAGGCTAACTCTGGGGCCAACGTCCTGACTTTC.

The chain links TRBV29-1 to TRBJ2-1, with 10 nucleotides matching TRBD1. The germline CDR1 and CDR2 sequences are SQVTM and ANQGSEA. Germline trimming cut 7 bases from V and 4 bases from J; bases unmatched to any gene: 7. The CDR3 spans 14 residues. In nucleotides, the CDR3 is TGCAGCGCAGAAGGACAGGGGGTGTACAATGAGCAGTTCTTC. The encoded protein is CSAEGQGVYNEQFF.

This rearrangement joins TRBV24-1 to TRBJ2-2; 7 bases map to TRBD1. Looked up from germline, CDR1 is KGHDR and CDR2 is SFDVKD. The CDR3 has 16 amino acids. Trimming cost V 4 bases and J 6 bases; bases outside gene matches: 10. The CDR3, as DNA: TGTGCCACCAGTGACCCGTCGACAGGGTCCGCCGGGGAGCTGTTTTTT. Its protein product is CATSDPSTGSAGELFF.

The chain has TRBV3-1 (or the pseudogene TRBV3-2) and TRBJ1-5; possibly TRBD1 for D (6 bases). The germline V and J ends were trimmed by 4 bases and 4 bases, with 11 bases remaining between them. The CDR3 spans 14 residues. CDR1 is LGHDT, CDR2 YNNKEL, per germline (reference sequence). The CDR3 nucleotides read TGTGCCAGCAGCCTCGGGACACGGAATCAGCCCCAGCATTTT. Its protein product is CASSLGTRNQPQHF.